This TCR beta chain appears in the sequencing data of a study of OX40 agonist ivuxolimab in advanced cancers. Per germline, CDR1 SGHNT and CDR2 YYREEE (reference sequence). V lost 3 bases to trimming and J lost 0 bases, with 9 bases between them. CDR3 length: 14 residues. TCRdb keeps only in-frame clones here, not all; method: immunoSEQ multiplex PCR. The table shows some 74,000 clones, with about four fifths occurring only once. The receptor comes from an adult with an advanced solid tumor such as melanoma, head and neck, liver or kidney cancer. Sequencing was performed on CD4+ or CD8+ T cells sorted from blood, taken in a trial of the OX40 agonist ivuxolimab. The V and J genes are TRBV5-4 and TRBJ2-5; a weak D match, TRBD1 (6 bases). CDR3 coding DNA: TGTGCCAGCAGCTCCAGGGGAGACCAAGAGACCCAGTACTTC. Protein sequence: CASSSRGDQETQYF. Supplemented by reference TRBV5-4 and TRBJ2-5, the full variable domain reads ETGVTQSPTHLIKTRGQQVTLRCSSQSGHNTVSWYQQALGQGPQFIFQYYREEENGRGNFPPRFSGLQFPNYSSELNVNALELDDSALYLCASSSRGDQETQYFGPGTRLLVL.